This T cell receptor beta chain originates from a study of Tregs in tolerant kidney transplant recipients. CD4+CD25+CD127- Tregs, CD4+CD25- non-Tregs, CD4 and CD8 cells were sorted. Libraries were prepared by immunoSEQ multiplex PCR; TCRdb keeps only in-frame clonotypes and omits some of them. Here the sample spans around 230,000 clones, roughly four fifths being singletons. Notes on this clone: Its target is unknown.

CDR3 size: 14 residues. The germline V gene has CDR1 SGHRS and CDR2 YFSETQ. Trimming shortened V by 2 bases and J by 3 bases, and 11 bases separated the two germline ends. Study outcomes and limitations: Biological reproducibility was not directly addressed, but technical replication error appeared minimal. Validation in larger populations is needed because few patients were studied. Tregs expanded with activated donor B cells seemed most donor-specific.

The sample taken for sequencing was CD4+ T cells from blood. This chain joins TRBV5-1 and TRBJ1-1; D is unclear. The sequence derives from a human donor in good health. CDR3 sequence: CASSLENQDTEAFF. The CDR3 DNA follows: TGCGCCAGCAGCTTAGAGAACCAGGACACTGAAGCTTTCTTT.